This TCR beta chain stems from a study of early T cells in non-severe SARS-CoV-2 infection. Findings and limits, study-wide: Reliance on VDJdb matching favored anti-spike CD8 responses; private and CD4 specificities were missed.

The V segment lost 5 bases and the J segment 1 base; nucleotides outside the gene matches: 4. Germline assignment: CDR1 SEHNR and CDR2 FQNEAQ (reference sequence). This CDR3 spans 14 amino acids. This clonotype was recorded many times. Its target is unknown. Researchers attached unique molecular identifiers to individual cDNA molecules. From the 5' RACE reads, TCRdb called clonotypes with MiXCR, one entry per CDR3 protein. The table has about 77,000 distinct CDR3 sequences, around a tenth seen once; the top ten hold more than 4.5%. The receptor's source is an adult who was a healthcare worker with PCR-confirmed SARS-CoV-2 infection or an uninfected control (not recorded which). The sequenced material came from whole blood. The genes are TRBV7-9 and TRBJ2-5; 7 bases match TRBD1. The CDR3 reads CASSLSGGQETQYF. The CDR3 DNA reads TGTGCCAGCAGCCTATCAGGGGGCCAAGAGACCCAGTACTTC.